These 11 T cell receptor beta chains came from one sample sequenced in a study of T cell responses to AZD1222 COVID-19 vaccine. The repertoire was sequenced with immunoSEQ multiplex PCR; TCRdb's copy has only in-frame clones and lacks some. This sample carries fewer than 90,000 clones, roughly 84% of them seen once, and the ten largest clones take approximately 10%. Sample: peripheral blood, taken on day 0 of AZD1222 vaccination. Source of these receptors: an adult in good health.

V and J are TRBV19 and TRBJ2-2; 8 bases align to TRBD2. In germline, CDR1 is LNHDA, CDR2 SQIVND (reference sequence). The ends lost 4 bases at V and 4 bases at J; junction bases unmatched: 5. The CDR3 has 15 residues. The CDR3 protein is CASSSDSGVTGELFF. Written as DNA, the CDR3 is TGTGCCAGTAGTAGTGATAGCGGGGTCACCGGGGAGCTGTTTTTT.

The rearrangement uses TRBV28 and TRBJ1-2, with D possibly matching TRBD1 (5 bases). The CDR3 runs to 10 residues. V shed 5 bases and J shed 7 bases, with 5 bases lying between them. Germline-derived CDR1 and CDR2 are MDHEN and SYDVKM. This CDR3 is CASSQGGYTF. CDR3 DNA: TGTGCCAGCAGTCAGGGTGGCTACACCTTC.

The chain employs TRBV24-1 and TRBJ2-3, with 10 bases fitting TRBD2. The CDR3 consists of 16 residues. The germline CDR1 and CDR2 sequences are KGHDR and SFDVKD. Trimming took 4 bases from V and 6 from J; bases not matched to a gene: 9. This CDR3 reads CATSERRLAGVDTQYF. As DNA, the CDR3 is TGTGCCACCAGTGAGAGACGGCTAGCGGGAGTGGATACGCAGTATTTT.

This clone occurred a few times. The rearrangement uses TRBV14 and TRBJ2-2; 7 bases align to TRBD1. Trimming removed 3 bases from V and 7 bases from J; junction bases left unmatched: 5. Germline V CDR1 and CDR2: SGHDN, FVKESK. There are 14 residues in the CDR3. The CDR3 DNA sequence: TGTGCCAGCAGCCAGCAACAGGGGTTCGGGGAGCTGTTTTTT. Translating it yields CASSQQQGFGELFF. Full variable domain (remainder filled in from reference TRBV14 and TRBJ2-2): EAGVTQFPSHSVIEKGQTVTLRCDPISGHDNLYWYRRVMGKEIKFLLHFVKESKQDESGMPNNRFLAERTGGTYSTLKVQPAELEDSGVYFCASSQQQGFGELFFGEGSRLTVL.

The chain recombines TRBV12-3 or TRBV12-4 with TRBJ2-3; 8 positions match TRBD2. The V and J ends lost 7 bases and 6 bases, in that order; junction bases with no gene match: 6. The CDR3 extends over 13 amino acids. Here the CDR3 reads CASTPGGGDTQYF. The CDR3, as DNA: TGTGCCAGCACCCCGGGGGGGGGCGATACGCAGTATTTT.

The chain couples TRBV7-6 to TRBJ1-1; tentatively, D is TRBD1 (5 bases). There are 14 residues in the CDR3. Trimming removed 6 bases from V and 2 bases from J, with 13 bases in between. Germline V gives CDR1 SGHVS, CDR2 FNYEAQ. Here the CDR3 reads CASRVGTDNTEAFF. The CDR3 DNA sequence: TGTGCCAGCAGAGTGGGGACGGATAACACTGAAGCTTTCTTT. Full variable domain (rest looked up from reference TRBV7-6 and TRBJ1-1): GAGVSQSPRYKVTKRGQDVALRCDPISGHVSLYWYRQALGQGPEFLTYFNYEAQQDKSGLPNDRFSAERPEGSISTLTIQRTEQRDSAMYRCASRVGTDNTEAFFGQGTRLTVV.

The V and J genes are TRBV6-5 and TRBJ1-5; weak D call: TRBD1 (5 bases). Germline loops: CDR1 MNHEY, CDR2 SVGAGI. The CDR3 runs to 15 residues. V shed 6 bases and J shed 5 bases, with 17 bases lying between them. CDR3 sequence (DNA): TGTGCCAGCAGACAACAGTCTGGGGGGGATCAGCCCCAGCATTTT. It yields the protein CASRQQSGGDQPQHF.

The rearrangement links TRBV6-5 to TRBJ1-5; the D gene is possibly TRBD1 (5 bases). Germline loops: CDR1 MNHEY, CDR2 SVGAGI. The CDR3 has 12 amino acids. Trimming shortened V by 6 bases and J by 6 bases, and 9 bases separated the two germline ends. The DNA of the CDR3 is TGTGCCAGCAGGGCCGGGGGTCAGCCCCAGCATTTT. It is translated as CASRAGGQPQHF.

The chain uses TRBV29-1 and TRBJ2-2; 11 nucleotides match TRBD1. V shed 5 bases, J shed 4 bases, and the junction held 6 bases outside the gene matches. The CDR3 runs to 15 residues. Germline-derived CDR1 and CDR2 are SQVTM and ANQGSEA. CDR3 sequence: CSVHPGQGVTGELFF. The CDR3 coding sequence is TGCAGCGTTCACCCGGGACAGGGGGTCACCGGGGAGCTGTTTTTT.

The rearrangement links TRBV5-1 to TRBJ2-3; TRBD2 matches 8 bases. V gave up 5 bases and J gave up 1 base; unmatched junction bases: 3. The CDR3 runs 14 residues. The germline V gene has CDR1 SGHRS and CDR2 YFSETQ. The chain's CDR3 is CASSGRGGTDTQYF. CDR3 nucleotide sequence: TGCGCCAGCAGTGGGCGGGGGGGCACAGATACGCAGTATTTT.

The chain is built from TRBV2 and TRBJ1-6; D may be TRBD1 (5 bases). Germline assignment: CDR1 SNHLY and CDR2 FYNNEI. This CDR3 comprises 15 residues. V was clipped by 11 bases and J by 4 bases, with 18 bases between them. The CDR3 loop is CAVLEGSGYNSPLHF. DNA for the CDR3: TGTGCCGTTTTGGAGGGGTCTGGATATAATTCACCCCTCCACTTT.